This passage covers 9 T cell receptor beta chains from one sample sequenced in a study of post-analysis software for immune sequencing data (dated by TCRdb to between 2014 and 2016). The antigens these receptors bind are not known. Study-wide findings and limitations: A handful of TRBV segments, including TRBV5-6, TRBV5-1 and TRBV20-1, were significantly more frequent in patients than controls.

Library prep was done by PCR. The run used an Illumina HiSeq 2500. To reduce PCR and sequencing biases, unique molecular identifiers were built into the TCR beta cDNA libraries. Using fastp trimming at Q25 and MiXCR clonotype assembly, TCRdb reanalyzed the public sequencing data and kept in-frame beta chains. Rows are unified per CDR3 protein, each entry keeping the most common DNA and genes. The sample records about 460,000 distinct CDR3 sequences, 45% of which are singletons. In total, the top ten clones hold over 10% of the sample. Sequencing was done on a sample of blood. Receptor source: a girl aged 5-17 years with multiple sclerosis.

The chain joins TRBV7-8 to TRBJ2-1, with no clear D. Germline V CDR1 and CDR2: SGHVS, FQNEAQ. This CDR3 comprises 18 residues. Trimming pared 1 base from V and 5 bases from J, leaving 21 bases between. CDR3 residues: CASSLVRSVPTRNNEQFF. The CDR3 bases are TGTGCCAGCAGCTTAGTTCGTTCAGTGCCTACGCGGAACAATGAGCAGTTCTTC.

The chain recombines TRBV28 with TRBJ1-4; 7 bases are a match to TRBD1. This CDR3 is 17 amino acids long. Germline V gene data show CDR1 as MDHEN and CDR2 as SYDVKM. The V segment lost 2 bases and the J segment 3 bases; nucleotides outside the gene matches: 9. The CDR3 DNA reads TGTGCCAGCAGTTTACCCCCCCAGGGGGTGGCTAATGAAAAACTGTTTTTT. Its protein product is CASSLPPQGVANEKLFF.

A few counts support this clonotype. The chain has TRBV4-2 and TRBJ2-7; D possibly corresponds to TRBD2 (5 bases). V was pared by 1 base and J by 3 bases, with 13 bases between. The germline CDR1 and CDR2 sequences are LGHNA and YNFKEQ. This CDR3 is 15 amino acids long. The CDR3 sequence is CASSQGGSPGYEQYF. CDR3 DNA: TGTGCCAGCAGCCAAGGCGGGTCTCCTGGCTACGAGCAGTACTTC.

This chain connects TRBV5-1 to TRBJ2-3; 10 bases are shared with TRBD2. Germline assignment: CDR1 SGHRS and CDR2 YFSETQ. V shed 4 bases and J 3 bases; nucleotides not matched to a gene: 5. The CDR3 sequence is 15 residues long. CDR3: CASSTASGSTDTQYF. The DNA for the CDR3 is TGCGCCAGCAGCACCGCTAGCGGGAGTACAGATACGCAGTATTTT.

This clonotype was detected only a few times. The chain combines TRBV7-8 with TRBJ1-2; the match to TRBD1 covers 9 bases. CDR3 length: 13 amino acids. V shed 4 bases, J shed 7 bases, and the junction held 4 bases outside the gene matches. Germline CDR1 reads SGHVS; CDR2 reads FQNEAQ. The CDR3 DNA reads TGTGCCAGCAGCTCACGACAGGGGGGTGGCTACACCTTC. The encoded protein is CASSSRQGGGYTF.

This clonotype showed up just a few times. This chain uses TRBV20-1 with TRBJ2-5; the D gene is possibly TRBD2 (5 bases). The length of the CDR3 is 14 residues. Trimming shortened V by 0 bases and J by 3 bases, and 11 bases separated the two germline ends. Per germline, CDR1 DFQATT and CDR2 SNEGSKA (reference sequence). The CDR3 loop reads CSARDLTRKETQYF. CDR3 DNA: TGCAGTGCTAGAGATCTAACTAGAAAAGAGACCCAGTACTTC.

The chain joins TRBV2 to TRBJ2-1; 8 bases map to TRBD1. Germline V gene sequence: CDR1 SNHLY, CDR2 FYNNEI. This CDR3 is 12 amino acids long. V lost 11 bases, J lost 8 bases, and 8 bases stayed unmatched. CDR3 nucleotide sequence: TGTGCCGGGAAACAGGGGGGCGATGAGCAGTTCTTC. Protein product: CAGKQGGDEQFF.

The gene calls are TRBV7-2 and TRBJ1-2; D is uncertain. There are 14 residues in the CDR3. Deletions cut 0 bases from V and 8 bases from J, with 13 bases between. The germline V gene has CDR1 SGHTA and CDR2 FQGNSA. The CDR3 reads CASSLASGMGGYTF. The CDR3 region has the DNA TGTGCCAGCAGCTTAGCATCAGGAATGGGCGGCTACACCTTC.

This chain uses TRBV4-1 with TRBJ2-4; TRBD1 is a possible D gene (5 bases). The length of the CDR3 is 13 residues. V lost 5 bases, J lost 6 bases, and 11 bases lay in between. Germline V CDR1 and CDR2: MGHRA, YSYEKL. CDR3 residues: CASSSGRVNIQYF. As DNA, the CDR3 is TGCGCCAGCAGCTCGGGCAGGGTAAACATTCAGTACTTC.